Each of the 5 T cell receptor beta chains below was sequenced from the same sample in a study of CD8 T cells in Susac syndrome. Random hexamers were used to reverse transcribe the RNA input (0.5 to 1 ug). TCRdb itself ran the immunoSEQ multiplex PCR reads through MiXCR, one entry per CDR3 protein. This sample has 400,000 or so distinct CDR3 sequences, with approximately 85% found just once. Input material: CD8+ T cells from PBMCs. The receptors were sampled from a human donor with multiple sclerosis.

V gene TRBV6-1 combines with J gene TRBJ1-1, with no clear D. Germline loops: CDR1 MNHNS, CDR2 SASEGT. Trimming removed 6 bases at V and 3 bases at J, with 23 bases between. This CDR3 region has 17 residues. CDR3: CASSPDVHRPRDTEAFF. CDR3 DNA: TGTGCCAGCAGCCCCGACGTTCACAGACCTCGGGACACTGAAGCTTTCTTT.

V usage is TRBV14 and J usage is TRBJ2-1; a possible D gene is TRBD2 (5 bases). CDR3 size: 18 residues. Between the trimmed V and J ends, which lost 1 base and 0 bases, there was a span of 16 bases. Germline V gene sequence: CDR1 SGHDN, CDR2 FVKESK. CDR3 in DNA: TGTGCCAGCAGCCAAGCGCCCCCAGCGGCGAGCTCCTACAATGAGCAGTTCTTC. Amino acid sequence: CASSQAPPAASSYNEQFF.

The chain recombines TRBV9 with TRBJ1-6, with a tentative D call TRBD1 (6 bases). The CDR3 contains 15 residues. V lost 3 bases to trimming and J lost 7 bases, with 14 bases between them. Germline V CDR1 and CDR2: SGDLS, YYNGEE. CDR3 protein: CASSGGGTGNSPLHF. DNA for the CDR3: TGTGCCAGCAGCGGGGGGGGCACAGGGAATTCACCCCTCCACTTT.

The rearrangement uses TRBV30 and TRBJ2-2; 8 positions match TRBD1. The CDR3 contains 13 residues. The germline V gene encodes CDR1 GTSNPN and CDR2 SVGIG (reference sequence). V shed 4 bases and J 10 bases; nucleotides not matched to a gene: 8. CDR3: CAWNLRDRLELFF. For the CDR3, the DNA is TGTGCCTGGAACCTCCGGGACAGGCTGGAGCTGTTTTTT. Full variable domain (missing parts from reference TRBV30 and TRBJ2-2): SQTIHQWPATLVQPVGSPLSLECTVEGTSNPNLYWYRQAAGRGLQLLFYSVGIGQISSEVPQNLSASRPQDRQFILSSKKLLLSDSGFYLCAWNLRDRLELFFGEGSRLTVL.

The chain couples TRBV5-1 to TRBJ2-1; either TRBD1 or TRBD2 may fit D (6 bases each). Germline V gives CDR1 SGHRS, CDR2 YFSETQ. V was trimmed by 0 bases and J by 6 bases, leaving 13 bases between them. There are 15 residues in the CDR3. CDR3 protein: CASSLDPGGPNEQFF. DNA of the CDR3: TGCGCCAGCAGCTTGGACCCCGGGGGCCCCAATGAGCAGTTCTTC.